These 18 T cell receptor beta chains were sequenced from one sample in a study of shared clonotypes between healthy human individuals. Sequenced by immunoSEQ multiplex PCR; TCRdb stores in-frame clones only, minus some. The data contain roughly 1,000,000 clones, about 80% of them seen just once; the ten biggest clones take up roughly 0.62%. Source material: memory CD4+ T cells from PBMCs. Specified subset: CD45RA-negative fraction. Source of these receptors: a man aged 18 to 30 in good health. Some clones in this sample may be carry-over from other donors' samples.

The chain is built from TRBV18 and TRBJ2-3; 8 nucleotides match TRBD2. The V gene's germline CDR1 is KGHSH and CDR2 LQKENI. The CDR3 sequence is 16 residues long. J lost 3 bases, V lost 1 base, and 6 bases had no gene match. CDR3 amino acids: CASSPLGTRGTDTQYF. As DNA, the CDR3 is TGTGCCAGCTCACCACTGGGGACTAGGGGGACAGATACGCAGTATTTT.

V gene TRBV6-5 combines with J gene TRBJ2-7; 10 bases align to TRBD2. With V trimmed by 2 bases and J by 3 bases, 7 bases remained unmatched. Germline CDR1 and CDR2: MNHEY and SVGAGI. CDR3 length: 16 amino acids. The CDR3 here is CASSYPSGRALYEQYF. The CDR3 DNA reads TGTGCCAGCAGTTACCCAAGCGGGAGGGCCCTCTACGAGCAGTACTTC.

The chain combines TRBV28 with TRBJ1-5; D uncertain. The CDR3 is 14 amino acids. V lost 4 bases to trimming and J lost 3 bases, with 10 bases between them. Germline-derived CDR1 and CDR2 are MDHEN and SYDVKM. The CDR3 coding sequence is TGTGCCAGCAGTTCGCCAGAACCCAATCAGCCCCAGCATTTT. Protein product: CASSSPEPNQPQHF.

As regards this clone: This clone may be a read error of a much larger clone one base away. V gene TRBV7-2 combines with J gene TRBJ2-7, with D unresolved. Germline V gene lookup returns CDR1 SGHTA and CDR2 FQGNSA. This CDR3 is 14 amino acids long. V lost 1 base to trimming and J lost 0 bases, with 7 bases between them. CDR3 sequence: CASSLVVNSYEQYF. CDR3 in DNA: TGTGCCAGCAGCTTAGTAGTCAACTCCTACGAGCAGTACTTC.

Here the CDR3 reads CASTGGGASYSAGYTF. As DNA, the CDR3 is TGTGCCAGCACCGGCGGGGGGGCAAGCTATTCGGCTGGCTACACCTTC. This sequence joins TRBV7-8 and TRBJ1-2, with D perhaps TRBD1 (6 bases). CDR1 and CDR2 (germline): SGHVS, FQNEAQ. The CDR3 loop spans 16 amino acids. V was trimmed by 7 bases and J by 7 bases, leaving 25 bases between them.

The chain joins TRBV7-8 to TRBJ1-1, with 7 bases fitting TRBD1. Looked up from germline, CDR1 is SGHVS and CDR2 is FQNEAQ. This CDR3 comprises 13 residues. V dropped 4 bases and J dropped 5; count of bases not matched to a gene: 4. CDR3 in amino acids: CASSSRQGTEAFF. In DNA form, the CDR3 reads TGTGCCAGCAGCTCAAGACAGGGAACTGAAGCTTTCTTT.

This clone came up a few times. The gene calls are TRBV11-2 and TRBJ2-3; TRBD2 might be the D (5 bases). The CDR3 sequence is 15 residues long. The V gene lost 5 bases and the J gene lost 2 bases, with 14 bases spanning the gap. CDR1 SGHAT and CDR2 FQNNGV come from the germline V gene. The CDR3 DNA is TGTGCCAGCAGCCCGCGGAGCGGAATCACAGATACGCAGTATTTT. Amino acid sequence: CASSPRSGITDTQYF.

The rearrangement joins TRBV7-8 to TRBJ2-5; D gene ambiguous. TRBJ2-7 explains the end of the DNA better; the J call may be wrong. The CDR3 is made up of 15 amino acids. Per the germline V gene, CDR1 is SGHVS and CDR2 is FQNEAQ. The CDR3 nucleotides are TGTGCCAGCAGCTCAACAGAAGACAAGGCCTACGAGCAGTACTTC. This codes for CASSSTEDKAYEQYF.

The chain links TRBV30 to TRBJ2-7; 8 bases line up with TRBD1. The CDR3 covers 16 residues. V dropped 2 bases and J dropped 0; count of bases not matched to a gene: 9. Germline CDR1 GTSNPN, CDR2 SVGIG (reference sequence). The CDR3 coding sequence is TGTGCCTGGAGTACCTCGCAGGGGGCCAGCTCCTACGAGCAGTACTTC. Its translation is CAWSTSQGASSYEQYF.

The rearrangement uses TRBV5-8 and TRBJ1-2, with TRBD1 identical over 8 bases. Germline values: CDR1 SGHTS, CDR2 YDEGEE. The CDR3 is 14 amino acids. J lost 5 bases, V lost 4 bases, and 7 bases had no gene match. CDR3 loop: CASSQRTGIYGYTF. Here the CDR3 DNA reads TGTGCCAGCAGCCAACGGACAGGGATTTATGGCTACACCTTC.

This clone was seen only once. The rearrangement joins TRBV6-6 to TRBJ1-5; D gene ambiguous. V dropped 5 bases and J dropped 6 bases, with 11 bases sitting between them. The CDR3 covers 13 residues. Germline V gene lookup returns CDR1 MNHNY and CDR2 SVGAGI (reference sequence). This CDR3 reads CASSLSWGQPQHF. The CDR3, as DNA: TGTGCCAGCAGTCTATCTTGGGGTCAGCCCCAGCATTTT.

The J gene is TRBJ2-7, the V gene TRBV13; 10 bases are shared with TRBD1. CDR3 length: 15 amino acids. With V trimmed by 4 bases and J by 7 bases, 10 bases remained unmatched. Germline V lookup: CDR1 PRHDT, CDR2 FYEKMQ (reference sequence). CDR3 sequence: CASSSSSGTGEEQYF. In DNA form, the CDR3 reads TGTGCCAGCAGCTCGTCGTCCGGGACAGGGGAGGAGCAGTACTTC.

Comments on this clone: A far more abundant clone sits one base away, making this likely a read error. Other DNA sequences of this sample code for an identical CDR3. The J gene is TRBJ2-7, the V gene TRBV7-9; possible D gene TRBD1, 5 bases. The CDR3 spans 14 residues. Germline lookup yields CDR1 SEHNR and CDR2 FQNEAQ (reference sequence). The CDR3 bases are TGTGCCAGCAGCGCTACCCAGGGTCCCTACGAGCAGTATTTC. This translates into CASSATQGPYEQYF.

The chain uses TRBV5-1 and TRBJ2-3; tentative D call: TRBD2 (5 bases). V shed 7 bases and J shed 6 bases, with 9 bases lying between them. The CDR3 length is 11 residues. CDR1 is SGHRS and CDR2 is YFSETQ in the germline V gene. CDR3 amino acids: CASAGLDTQYF. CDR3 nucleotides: TGCGCCAGCGCGGGTTTGGATACGCAGTATTTT.

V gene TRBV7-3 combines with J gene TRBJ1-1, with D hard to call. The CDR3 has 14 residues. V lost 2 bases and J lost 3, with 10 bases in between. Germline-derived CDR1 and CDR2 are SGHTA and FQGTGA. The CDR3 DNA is TGTGCCAGCAGCTTAGCGGGCAGCCACACTGAAGCTTTCTTT. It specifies CASSLAGSHTEAFF.

The CDR3 sequence: CASSLGVLAGANEQYF. For the CDR3, the DNA is TGCGCCAGCAGCTTGGGAGTCTTGGCGGGAGCTAACGAGCAGTACTTC. This sequence joins TRBV5-1 and TRBJ2-7; TRBD2 agrees at 7 bases. Germline assignment: CDR1 SGHRS and CDR2 YFSETQ. Trimming at V came to 0 bases and at J to 5 bases, leaving 11 bases not matched to a gene. The CDR3 is 16 amino acids.

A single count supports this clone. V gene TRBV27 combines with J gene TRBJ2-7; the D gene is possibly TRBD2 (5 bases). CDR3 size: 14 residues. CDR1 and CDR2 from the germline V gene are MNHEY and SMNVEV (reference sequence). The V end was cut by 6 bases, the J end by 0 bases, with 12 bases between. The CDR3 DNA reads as TGTGCCAGCAGACGCGCCCGGGACTCCTACGAGCAGTACTTC. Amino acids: CASRRARDSYEQYF.

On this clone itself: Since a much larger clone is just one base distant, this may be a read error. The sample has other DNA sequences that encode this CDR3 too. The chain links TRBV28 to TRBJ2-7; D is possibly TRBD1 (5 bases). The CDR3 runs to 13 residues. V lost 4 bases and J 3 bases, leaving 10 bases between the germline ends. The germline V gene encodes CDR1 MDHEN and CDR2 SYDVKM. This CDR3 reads CASSWGQGYEQYF. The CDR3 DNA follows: TGTGCCAGCAGTTGGGGCCAGGGCTACGAGCAGTACTTC.